The rows below give T cell receptor beta chains drawn from one sample of a study of molecular identifiers for immune sequencing clone quantification. One entry per CDR3 protein results from TCRdb running MiXCR on the PCR reads. The profile shows about 320,000 distinct CDR3 sequences, roughly a fifth of them singletons. Source material: naive CD8+ T cells from blood, with Jurkat cell RNA spiked in. These receptors were obtained from a human donor in good health. Some libraries in this study had Jurkat cell RNA spiked in. CDR3s include the opening cysteine and the closing phenylalanine or tryptophan. Each record gives: J gene, D gene, clone size, V gene, CDR3 protein, CDR3 DNA. D genes are given only for firm matches. Size tells how often a clone was seen (once, few, many) or the class of an expanded clone, and some rows leave it out.

TRBJ2-2	TRBD2	many	TRBV2	CASSVYTGGWTGELFF	TGTGCCAGCAGTGTCTATACGGGAGGCTGGACCGGGGAGCTGTTTTTT
TRBJ2-5	NA	many	TRBV5-8	CASSLEAAAQETQYF	TGTGCCAGCAGCTTGGAAGCGGCAGCCCAAGAGACCCAGTACTTC
TRBJ1-2	NA	many	TRBV29-1	CSVDTRGRGYGYTF	TGCAGCGTTGATACCAGGGGCAGGGGCTATGGCTACACCTTC
TRBJ2-5	TRBD2	many	TRBV6-5	CASGGLAGAFYSQETQYF	TGTGCCAGCGGGGGACTAGCGGGAGCCTTTTATTCTCAAGAGACCCAGTACTTC
TRBJ2-3	TRBD2	NA	TRBV20-1	CSASWYGSGYHTDTQYF	TGCAGTGCTAGTTGGTACGGTAGCGGGTACCACACAGATACGCAGTATTTT
TRBJ1-2	NA	many	TRBV12-3/TRBV12-4	CASSLGRINGYTF	TGTGCCAGCAGTTTAGGACGGATTAATGGCTACACCTTC
TRBJ2-3	NA	many	TRBV12-3/TRBV12-4	CASSPHTDTQYF	TGTGCCAGCAGTCCCCACACAGATACGCAGTATTTT
TRBJ2-7	NA	many	TRBV7-9	CASSLVHPCEYF	TGTGCCAGCAGCTTAGTACACCCTTGCGAGTACTTC
TRBJ1-5	TRBD1	few	TRBV20-1	CSARDDEQQGQPQHF	TGCAGTGCTAGAGATGATGAACAACAGGGGCAGCCCCAGCATTTT
TRBJ1-1	NA	NA	TRBV4-2	CASSQAGDGTEAFF	TGTGCCAGCAGCCAAGCGGGAGACGGCACTGAAGCTTTCTTT
TRBJ2-1	NA	NA	TRBV10-3	CAISESPGQEDNEQFF	TGTGCCATCAGTGAGTCCCCGGGACAAGAAGACAATGAGCAGTTCTTC
TRBJ2-5	NA	few	TRBV28	CASGQGYQETQYF	TGTGCCAGCGGCCAGGGCTACCAAGAGACCCAGTACTTC
TRBJ2-3	NA	many	TRBV12-3/TRBV12-4	CATRDTLRDTQYF	TGTGCCACCCGGGACACCCTTCGGGATACGCAGTATTTT
TRBJ1-4	NA	many	TRBV12-3/TRBV12-4	CASSSGPYEKLFF	TGTGCCAGCAGTTCCGGGCCGTATGAAAAACTGTTTTTT